The 12 T cell receptor beta chains below all came from one sample that was sequenced in a study of T cells after yellow fever vaccination. TCRdb reprocessed the 5' RACE reads with MiXCR, giving one entry per CDR3 protein. The sample contains approximately 600,000 distinct CDR3 sequences, about 12% of which appear only once. The sample here was PBMCs, taken on the day of the yellow fever booster vaccination. The receptors were gathered from a man younger than 40 who received the YFV17D yellow fever vaccine.

The chain recombines TRBV6-5 with TRBJ2-2; TRBD1 aligns across 10 bases. With 4 bases clipped from V and 7 bases from J, the junction kept 6 bases outside the gene matches. The germline gives CDR1 MNHEY, CDR2 SVGAGI. The CDR3 runs to 15 residues. CDR3 loop: CASSWGQGIGGELFF. CDR3 nucleotides: TGTGCCAGCAGTTGGGGACAGGGGATCGGCGGGGAGCTGTTTTTT.

This chain uses TRBV25-1 with TRBJ2-5; 7 nucleotides line up with TRBD1. Germline CDR1 is MGHDK and CDR2 is SYGVNS. V lost 6 bases to trimming and J lost 2 bases; unmatched junction nucleotides: 9. The CDR3 consists of 15 residues. The CDR3 nucleotides are TGTGCCAGCAGCAAAGTCACAGGGGAACAAGAGACCCAGTACTTC. As protein: CASSKVTGEQETQYF.

As for this clonotype: The junction differs from germline at one of its ends, possibly a read error. V usage is TRBV20-1 and J usage is TRBJ2-7, with D perhaps matching TRBD1 (5 bases). The CDR3 has 13 residues. Looked up from germline, CDR1 is DFQATT and CDR2 is SNEGSKA (reference sequence). CDR3 bases: TGCAGTGCTAGGGGGCCAGTCTCCCACGAGCAGTACTTC. This encodes CSARGPVSHEQYF.

This clonotype was seen a handful of times. For the CDR3, the DNA is TGTGCCAGCAGCTTCGCTGCCTCTGGAAACACCATATATTTT. It is translated as CASSFAASGNTIYF. This chain uses TRBV7-9 with TRBJ1-3; D is ambiguous. Germline V gives CDR1 SEHNR, CDR2 FQNEAQ (reference sequence). Trimming stripped 3 bases from V and 0 bases from J, with 6 bases between. This CDR3 region has 14 residues.

The chain recombines TRBV30 with TRBJ1-1; possible D gene TRBD1, 5 bases. Trimming pared 2 bases from V and 6 bases from J, leaving 10 bases between. CDR1 is GTSNPN, CDR2 SVGIG, per germline (reference sequence). The CDR3 length is 12 residues. The CDR3 here is CAWSRGVSEAFF. The DNA for the CDR3 is TGTGCCTGGAGTCGAGGGGTTTCTGAAGCTTTCTTT.

V gene TRBV5-1 combines with J gene TRBJ2-3; 14 bases align to TRBD2. The V and J ends lost 2 bases and 1 base, in that order; junction bases with no gene match: 9. Germline-derived CDR1 and CDR2 are SGHRS and YFSETQ. The CDR3 spans 19 residues. Written as DNA, the CDR3 is TGCGCCAGCAGCTTCGCGGGACTAGCGGGAGAGTACGGCACAGATACGCAGTATTTT. This gives the protein CASSFAGLAGEYGTDTQYF.

This chain joins TRBV29-1 and TRBJ2-3; possibly TRBD1 or TRBD2 for D (5 bases each). The CDR3 has 15 residues. In germline, CDR1 is SQVTM, CDR2 ANQGSEA. V was shortened by 6 bases and J by 0 bases, with 16 bases between the two germline ends. The CDR3: CSVRDGKTSTDTQYF. The CDR3 nucleotides read TGCAGCGTACGGGACGGAAAGACTAGCACAGATACGCAGTATTTT.

The chain joins TRBV12-3 or TRBV12-4 to TRBJ2-7, with D perhaps matching TRBD1 (5 bases). Trimming pared 5 bases from V and 0 bases from J, leaving 14 bases between. The CDR3 length is 15 residues. The CDR3 loop is CASSATYRSSYEQYF. CDR3 nucleotide sequence: TGTGCCAGCAGTGCCACGTACAGGAGCTCCTACGAGCAGTACTTC.

Only a few counts were recorded for this clonotype. The rearrangement uses TRBV15 and TRBJ2-1, with TRBD2 matching over 7 bases. After removal of 0 bases from V and 9 bases from J, the junction contained 8 bases not matched to a gene. The CDR3 contains 15 residues. The germline CDR1 and CDR2 sequences are LNHNV and YYDKDF (reference sequence). CDR3 in DNA: TGTGCCACCAGCAGAGATCTCGATCGGACTAGTGAGCAGTTCTTC. Its translation is CATSRDLDRTSEQFF.

This clonotype was detected a few times. The V gene is TRBV30, the J gene TRBJ2-3; 9 nucleotides align to TRBD2. This CDR3 is built from 13 residues. The germline gives CDR1 GTSNPN, CDR2 SVGIG (reference sequence). V shed 2 bases and J 6 bases; nucleotides not matched to a gene: 3. In nucleotides, the CDR3 is TGTGCCTGGAGTAGCGGGAGGTTGGATACGCAGTATTTT. Encoded protein: CAWSSGRLDTQYF.

The rearrangement joins TRBV10-3 to TRBJ2-7, with D maybe TRBD1 (6 bases). Trimming took 3 bases from V and 2 from J, leaving 11 bases between them. The CDR3 runs to 14 residues. Germline V lookup: CDR1 ENHRY, CDR2 SYGVKD. The DNA for the CDR3 is TGTGCCATCAGTGATAGGGGGATAGCCTACGAGCAGTACTTC. It is translated as CAISDRGIAYEQYF.

This clonotype was observed a few times. The gene calls are TRBV12-3 or TRBV12-4 and TRBJ1-1; D gene ambiguous. The CDR3 runs to 12 residues. With 8 bases removed from V and 5 bases from J, the gap between germline ends came to 12 bases. The CDR3 here is CASVVPGTEAFF. The CDR3 bases are TGTGCCAGCGTCGTTCCGGGGACTGAAGCTTTCTTT.